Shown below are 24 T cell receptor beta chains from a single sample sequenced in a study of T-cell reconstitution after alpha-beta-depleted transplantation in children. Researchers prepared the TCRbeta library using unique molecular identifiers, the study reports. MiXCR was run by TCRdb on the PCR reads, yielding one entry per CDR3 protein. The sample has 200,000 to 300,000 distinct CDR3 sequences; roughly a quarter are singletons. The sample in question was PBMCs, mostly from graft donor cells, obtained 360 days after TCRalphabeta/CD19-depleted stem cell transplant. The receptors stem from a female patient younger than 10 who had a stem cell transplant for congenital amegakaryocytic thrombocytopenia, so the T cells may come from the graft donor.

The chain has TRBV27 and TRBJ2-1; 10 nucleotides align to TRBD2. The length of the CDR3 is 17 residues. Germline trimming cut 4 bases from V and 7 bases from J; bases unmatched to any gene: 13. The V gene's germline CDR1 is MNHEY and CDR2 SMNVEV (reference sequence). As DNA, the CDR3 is TGTGCCAGCAGTTCTAACATCCGGACTAGCGGTAGGAATGAGCAGTTCTTC. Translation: CASSSNIRTSGRNEQFF.

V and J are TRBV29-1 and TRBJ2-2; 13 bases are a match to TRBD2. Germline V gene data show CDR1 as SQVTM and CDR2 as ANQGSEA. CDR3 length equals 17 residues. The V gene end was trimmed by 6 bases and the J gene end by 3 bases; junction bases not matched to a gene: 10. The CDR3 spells CSVTGTSGERDTGELFF. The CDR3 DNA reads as TGCAGCGTCACCGGGACTAGCGGGGAACGGGACACCGGGGAGCTGTTTTTT.

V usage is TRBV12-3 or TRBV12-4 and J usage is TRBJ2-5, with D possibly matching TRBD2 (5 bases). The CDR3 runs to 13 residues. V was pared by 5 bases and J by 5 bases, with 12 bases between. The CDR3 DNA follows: TGTGCCAGCAGTCCCGGACCGGGGGAGACCCAGTACTTC. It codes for CASSPGPGETQYF.

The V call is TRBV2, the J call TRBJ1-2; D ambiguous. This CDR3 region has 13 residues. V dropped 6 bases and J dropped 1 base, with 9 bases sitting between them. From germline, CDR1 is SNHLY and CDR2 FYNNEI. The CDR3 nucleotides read TGTGCCAGCAGAAGGGAGATTAACTATGGCTACACCTTC. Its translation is CASRREINYGYTF.

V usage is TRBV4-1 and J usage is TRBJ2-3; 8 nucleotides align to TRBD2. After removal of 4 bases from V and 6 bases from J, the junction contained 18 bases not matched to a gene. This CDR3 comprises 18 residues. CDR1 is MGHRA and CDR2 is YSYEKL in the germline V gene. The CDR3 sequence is CASSPRLISGTLRDTQYF. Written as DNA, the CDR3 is TGCGCCAGCAGCCCCCGATTGATTAGCGGGACTCTAAGGGATACGCAGTATTTT.

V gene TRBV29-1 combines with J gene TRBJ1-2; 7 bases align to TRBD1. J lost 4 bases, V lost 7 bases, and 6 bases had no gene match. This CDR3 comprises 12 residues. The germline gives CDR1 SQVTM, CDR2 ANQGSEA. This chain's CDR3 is CSAWDSGYGYTF. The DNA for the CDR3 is TGCAGCGCTTGGGACAGCGGCTATGGCTACACCTTC. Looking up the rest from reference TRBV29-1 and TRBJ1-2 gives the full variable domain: SAVISQKPSRDICQRGTSLTIQCQVDSQVTMMFWYRQQPGQSLTLIATANQGSEATYESGFVIDKFPISRPNLTFSTLTVSNMSPEDSSIYLCSAWDSGYGYTFGSGTRLTVV.

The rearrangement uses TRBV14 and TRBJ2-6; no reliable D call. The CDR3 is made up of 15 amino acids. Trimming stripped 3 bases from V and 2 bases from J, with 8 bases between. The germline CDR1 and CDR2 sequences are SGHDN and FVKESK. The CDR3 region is CASSQFNPGANVLTF. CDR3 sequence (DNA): TGTGCCAGCAGCCAGTTCAACCCTGGGGCCAACGTCCTGACTTTC.

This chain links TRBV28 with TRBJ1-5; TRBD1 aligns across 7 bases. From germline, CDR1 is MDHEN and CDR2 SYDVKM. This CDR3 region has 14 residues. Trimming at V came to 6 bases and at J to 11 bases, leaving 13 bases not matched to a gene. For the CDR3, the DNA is TGTGCCAGCAGCTGGGAGGGGGCGAGGTTGTCCCAGCATTTT. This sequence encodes CASSWEGARLSQHF.

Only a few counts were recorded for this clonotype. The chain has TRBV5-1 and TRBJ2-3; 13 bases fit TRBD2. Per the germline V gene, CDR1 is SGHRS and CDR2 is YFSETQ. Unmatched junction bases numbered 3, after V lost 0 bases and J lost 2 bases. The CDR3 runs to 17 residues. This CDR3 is CASSLEGTSGATDTQYF. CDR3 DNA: TGCGCCAGCAGCTTGGAGGGGACTAGCGGGGCCACAGATACGCAGTATTTT.

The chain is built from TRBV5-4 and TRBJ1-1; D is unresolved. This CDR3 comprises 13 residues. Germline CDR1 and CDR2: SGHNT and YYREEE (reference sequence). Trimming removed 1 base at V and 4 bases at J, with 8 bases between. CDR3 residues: CASSLILGTEAFF. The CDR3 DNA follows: TGTGCCAGCAGCTTGATTCTTGGCACTGAAGCTTTCTTT.

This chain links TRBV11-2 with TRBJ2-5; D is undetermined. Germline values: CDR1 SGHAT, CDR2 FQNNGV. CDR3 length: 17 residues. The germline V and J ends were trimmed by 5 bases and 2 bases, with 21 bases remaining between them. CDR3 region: CASSPMTRSKVQETQYF. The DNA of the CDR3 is TGTGCCAGCAGCCCCATGACCCGCTCGAAGGTTCAAGAGACCCAGTACTTC. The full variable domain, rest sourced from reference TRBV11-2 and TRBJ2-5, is EAGVAQSPRYKIIEKRQSVAFWCNPISGHATLYWYQQILGQGPKLLIQFQNNGVVDDSQLPKDRFSAERLKGVDSTLKIQPAKLEDSAVYLCASSPMTRSKVQETQYFGPGTRLLVL.

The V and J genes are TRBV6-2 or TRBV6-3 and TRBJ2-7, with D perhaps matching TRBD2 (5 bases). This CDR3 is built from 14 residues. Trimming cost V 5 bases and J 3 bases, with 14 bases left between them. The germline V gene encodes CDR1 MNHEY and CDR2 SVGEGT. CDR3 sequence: CASSLPTGSYEQYF. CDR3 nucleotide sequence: TGTGCCAGCAGTCTCCCGACGGGGAGCTACGAGCAGTACTTC.

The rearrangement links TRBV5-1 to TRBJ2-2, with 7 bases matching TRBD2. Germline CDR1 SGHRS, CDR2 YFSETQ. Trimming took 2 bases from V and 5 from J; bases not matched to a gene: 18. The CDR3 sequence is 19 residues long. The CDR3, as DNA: TGCGCCAGCAGCTTTTCAGTCTATTCGGGCGGGAGCGGTACCGGGGAGCTGTTTTTT. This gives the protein CASSFSVYSGGSGTGELFF.

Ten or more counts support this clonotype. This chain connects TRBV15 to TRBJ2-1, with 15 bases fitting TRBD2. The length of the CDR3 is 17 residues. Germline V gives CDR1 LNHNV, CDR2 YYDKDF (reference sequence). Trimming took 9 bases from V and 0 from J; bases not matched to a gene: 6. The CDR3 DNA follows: TGTGCCACGACGGGACTAGCGGGAGGAATCTCCTACAATGAGCAGTTCTTC. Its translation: CATTGLAGGISYNEQFF. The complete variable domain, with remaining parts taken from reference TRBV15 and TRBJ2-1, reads DAMVIQNPRYQVTQFGKPVTLSCSQTLNHNVMYWYQQKSSQAPKLLFHYYDKDFNNEADTPDNFQSRRPNTSFCFLDIRSPGLGDTAMYLCATTGLAGGISYNEQFFGPGTRLTVL.

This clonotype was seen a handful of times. CDR3 in DNA: TGCGCCAGCAGCTGGCAGGGAGGAGGTTCTGGAAACACCATATATTTT. Encoded protein: CASSWQGGGSGNTIYF. This chain joins TRBV5-1 and TRBJ1-3, with TRBD1 as a possible D gene (5 bases). The germline V and J ends were trimmed by 3 bases and 1 base, with 14 bases remaining between them. CDR1 and CDR2 from the germline V gene are SGHRS and YFSETQ. This CDR3 region has 16 residues.

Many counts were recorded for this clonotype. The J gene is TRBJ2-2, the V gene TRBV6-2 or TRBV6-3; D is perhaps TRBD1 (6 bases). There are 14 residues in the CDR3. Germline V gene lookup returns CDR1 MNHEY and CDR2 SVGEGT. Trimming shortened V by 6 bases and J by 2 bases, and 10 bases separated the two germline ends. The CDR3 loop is CASRPGVNTGELFF. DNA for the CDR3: TGTGCCAGCAGACCAGGGGTTAACACCGGGGAGCTGTTTTTT.

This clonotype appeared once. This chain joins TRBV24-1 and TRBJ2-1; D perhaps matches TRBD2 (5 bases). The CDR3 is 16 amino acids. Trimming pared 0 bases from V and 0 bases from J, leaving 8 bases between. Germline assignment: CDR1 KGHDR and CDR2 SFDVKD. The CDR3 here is CATSDLVGSSYNEQFF. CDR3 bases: TGTGCCACCAGTGATTTGGTGGGGAGCTCCTACAATGAGCAGTTCTTC.

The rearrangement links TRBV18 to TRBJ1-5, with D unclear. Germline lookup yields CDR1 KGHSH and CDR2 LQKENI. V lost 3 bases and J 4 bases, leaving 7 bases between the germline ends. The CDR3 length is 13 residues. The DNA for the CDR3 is TGTGCCAGCTCACCGAATCTAAATCAGCCCCAGCATTTT. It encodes CASSPNLNQPQHF.

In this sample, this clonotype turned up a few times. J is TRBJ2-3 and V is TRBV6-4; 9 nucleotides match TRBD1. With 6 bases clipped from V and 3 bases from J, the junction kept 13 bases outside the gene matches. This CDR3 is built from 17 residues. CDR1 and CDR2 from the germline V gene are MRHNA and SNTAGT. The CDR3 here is CASSVRDRAFGTDTQYF. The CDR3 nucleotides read TGTGCCAGCAGCGTTCGGGACAGGGCATTTGGTACAGATACGCAGTATTTT.

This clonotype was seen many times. This CDR3 is CASSLDRANNEQFF. Written as DNA, the CDR3 is TGCGCCAGCAGCTTGGACCGGGCTAACAATGAGCAGTTCTTC. The J gene is TRBJ2-1, the V gene TRBV5-1, with unresolved D. Germline V gives CDR1 SGHRS, CDR2 YFSETQ. CDR3 length: 14 amino acids. Trimming took 0 bases from V and 5 from J, leaving 9 bases between them.

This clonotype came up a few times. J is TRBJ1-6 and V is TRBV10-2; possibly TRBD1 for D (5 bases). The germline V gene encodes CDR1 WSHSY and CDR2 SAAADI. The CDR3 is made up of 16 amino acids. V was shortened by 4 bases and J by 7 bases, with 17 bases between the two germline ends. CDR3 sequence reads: CASSGILLGENSPLHF. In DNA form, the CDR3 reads TGCGCCAGCAGTGGGATCCTTTTAGGGGAAAATTCACCCCTCCACTTT.

The CDR3 DNA sequence: TGTGCCAGCATAGGAACAGGCTCCTACAATGAGCAGTTCTTC. Its translation: CASIGTGSYNEQFF. The chain has TRBV2 and TRBJ2-1; possibly TRBD1 for D (5 bases). CDR1 and CDR2 from the germline V gene are SNHLY and FYNNEI. The CDR3 is made up of 14 amino acids. The V gene lost 7 bases and the J gene lost 0 bases, with 10 bases spanning the gap.

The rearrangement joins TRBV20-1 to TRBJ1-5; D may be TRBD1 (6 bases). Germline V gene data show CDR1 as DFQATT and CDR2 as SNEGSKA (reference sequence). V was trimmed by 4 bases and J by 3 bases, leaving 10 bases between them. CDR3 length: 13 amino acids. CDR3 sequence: CSAIRTVNQPQHF. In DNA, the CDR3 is TGCAGTGCTATCAGGACAGTCAATCAGCCCCAGCATTTT.

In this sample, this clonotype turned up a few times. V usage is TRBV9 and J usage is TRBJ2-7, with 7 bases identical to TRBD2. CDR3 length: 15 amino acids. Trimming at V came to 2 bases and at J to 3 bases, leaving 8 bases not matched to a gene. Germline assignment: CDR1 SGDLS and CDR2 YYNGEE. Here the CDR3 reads CASSVLPGGNYEQYF. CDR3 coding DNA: TGTGCCAGCAGCGTCCTCCCGGGAGGAAACTACGAGCAGTACTTC.